One and the same sample provided the 22 T cell receptor beta chains below, sequenced in a study of CD8+CD57+ T cells in acquired aplastic anemia. CDR3 and TCR beta VDJ profiling relied on a genomic DNA template. TCRdb re-called the reads with MiXCR, one entry per CDR3 protein. Of approximately 98,000 distinct CDR3 sequences listed, approximately 48% are singletons. Material: sorted CD4+, CD8+, or CD8+CD57+ T cells (not recorded which) from PBMCs. Source of these receptors: a human donor in good health, serving as a control.

This clonotype showed up many times. The chain recombines TRBV6-1 with TRBJ1-2; the match to TRBD1 covers 9 bases. The CDR3 is 16 residues long. Germline CDR1 reads MNHNS; CDR2 reads SASEGT. Trimming cost V 4 bases and J 4 bases; bases outside gene matches: 10. The CDR3 sequence is CASSGYRDREGYGYTF. As DNA, the CDR3 is TGTGCCAGCAGTGGCTACCGGGACAGGGAGGGCTATGGCTACACCTTC.

This chain links TRBV11-3 with TRBJ2-5; possible D gene TRBD1, 6 bases. Germline V CDR1 and CDR2: SGHNT, YENEEA. Trimming stripped 5 bases from V and 8 bases from J, with 15 bases between. This CDR3 region has 13 residues. The CDR3 region has the DNA TGTGCCAGCAGCCTAGTTACACAGGGAACCCAGTACTTC. Translated: CASSLVTQGTQYF.

To note about this clonotype: Given the absence of the conserved phenylalanine or tryptophan at the CDR3 end, a read error is likely. The chain combines TRBV7-6 with TRBJ2-7, with TRBD2 identical over 12 bases. The ends lost 5 bases at V and 7 bases at J; junction bases unmatched: 9. Germline-derived CDR1 and CDR2 are SGHVS and FNYEAQ. The CDR3 is 15 amino acids. The CDR3 sequence: CASSARTSGGLEQYL. CDR3 sequence (DNA): TGTGCCAGCAGCGCCCGAACTAGCGGGGGGTTGGAGCAGTACCTC.

A single count supports this clonotype. One end of the junction varies from germline; a read error may be responsible. The chain employs TRBV20-1 and TRBJ1-1; D ambiguous. Germline V gene lookup returns CDR1 DFQATT and CDR2 SNEGSKA (reference sequence). The CDR3 has 12 amino acids. CDR3 sequence (DNA): TGCAGTGCCTATGACTGGGAAACTGAAGCTTCCTTT. Translated: CSAYDWETEASF.

This sequence joins TRBV5-1 and TRBJ2-3, with D possibly being TRBD2 (7 bases). The CDR3 contains 15 residues. The V and J ends lost 7 bases and 1 base respectively, with 16 bases between them. The germline V gene has CDR1 SGHRS and CDR2 YFSETQ. CDR3 amino acids: CASFAREGGTDTQYF. The CDR3 DNA is TGCGCCAGCTTCGCAAGGGAGGGGGGCACAGATACGCAGTATTTT.

This clonotype has ten or more counts. This sequence joins TRBV20-1 and TRBJ1-1; 8 bases map to TRBD1. The J segment lost 6 bases and the V segment lost 1 base, leaving 10 bases of the junction unmatched. The CDR3 is made up of 15 amino acids. The germline V gene has CDR1 DFQATT and CDR2 SNEGSKA (reference sequence). The CDR3 protein is CSARAFGQGDPEAFF. The CDR3, as DNA: TGCAGTGCTAGAGCCTTCGGACAGGGTGACCCTGAAGCTTTCTTT.

The gene calls are TRBV24-1 and TRBJ1-5; 7 nucleotides agree with TRBD1. Germline V gives CDR1 KGHDR, CDR2 SFDVKD. V was clipped by 7 bases and J by 7 bases; unmatched bases: 12. The CDR3 covers 15 residues. CDR3 sequence reads: CATSSDAGGRQPQHF. The DNA for the CDR3 is TGTGCCACCAGCAGTGACGCAGGGGGAAGGCAGCCCCAGCATTTT.

The CDR3, as DNA: TGTGCCACCCCTCGAGACAATGAGCAGTTCTTC. It translates to CATPRDNEQFF. The chain employs TRBV2 and TRBJ2-1; D unresolved. The V and J ends lost 10 bases and 5 bases respectively, with 9 bases between them. The CDR3 is 11 residues long. Germline V gene data show CDR1 as SNHLY and CDR2 as FYNNEI. The full variable domain, with the rest looked up from reference TRBV2 and TRBJ2-1, is EPEVTQTPSHQVTQMGQEVILRCVPISNHLYFYWYRQILGQKVEFLVSFYNNEISEKSEIFDDQFSVERPDGSNFTLKIRSTKLEDSAMYFCATPRDNEQFFGPGTRLTVL.

This clonotype was seen a single time. The V gene is TRBV2, the J gene TRBJ2-7, with TRBD2 identical over 12 bases. Per germline, CDR1 SNHLY and CDR2 FYNNEI. V shed 6 bases and J 4 bases; nucleotides not matched to a gene: 7. The CDR3 runs 15 residues. In DNA form, the CDR3 reads TGTGCCAGCAGGGTCCCTAGCGGGAGGGCATACGAGCAGTACTTC. It yields the protein CASRVPSGRAYEQYF.

CDR3 region: CASSTGQGTSSYNEQFF. The DNA of the CDR3 is TGTGCCAGTAGTACAGGACAGGGGACGAGCTCCTACAATGAGCAGTTCTTC. The chain has TRBV19 and TRBJ2-1; TRBD1 agrees at 9 bases. Germline trimming cut 4 bases from V and 0 bases from J; bases unmatched to any gene: 7. The CDR3 extends over 17 amino acids. Germline V gene lookup returns CDR1 LNHDA and CDR2 SQIVND (reference sequence). The full variable domain, rest sourced from reference TRBV19 and TRBJ2-1, is DGGITQSPKYLFRKEGQNVTLSCEQNLNHDAMYWYRQDPGQGLRLIYYSQIVNDFQKGDIAEGYSVSREKKESFPLTVTSAQKNPTAFYLCASSTGQGTSSYNEQFFGPGTRLTVL.

This clonotype was seen at least ten times. The chain joins TRBV6-1 to TRBJ1-4; TRBD1 aligns across 9 bases. The junction had 12 bases not matched to a gene; V was cut back by 6 bases and J by 7 bases. The germline V gene encodes CDR1 MNHNS and CDR2 SASEGT. There are 16 residues in the CDR3. CDR3 coding DNA: TGTGCCAGCAGGCCCAAATCCGGGACAGGGCCTGAAAAACTGTTTTTT. As protein: CASRPKSGTGPEKLFF.

This clonotype is a singleton in its sample. This sequence joins TRBV7-2 and TRBJ2-7, with 7 bases fitting TRBD1. This CDR3 contains 13 residues. Per germline, CDR1 SGHTA and CDR2 FQGNSA. V gave up 1 base and J gave up 8 bases; unmatched junction bases: 5. DNA for the CDR3: TGTGCCAGCAGCTTAGTAACAGGGGCCCAGCAGTACTTC. Amino acid sequence: CASSLVTGAQQYF.

The chain combines TRBV10-1 with TRBJ2-1; TRBD1 or TRBD2 may be the D gene (6 bases each). The CDR3 is made up of 15 amino acids. Germline CDR1 is WNHNN and CDR2 is SYGVQD (reference sequence). V lost 3 bases and J 3 bases, leaving 12 bases between the germline ends. CDR3: CASSDVGGSYNEQFF. The CDR3 nucleotides read TGCGCCAGCAGTGACGTGGGGGGCAGCTACAATGAGCAGTTCTTC.

The chain recombines TRBV20-1 with TRBJ1-1; TRBD1 matches 8 bases. The germline V gene has CDR1 DFQATT and CDR2 SNEGSKA (reference sequence). Losses at the gene ends were 6 bases for V and 11 bases for J; bases not matched to a gene: 17. This CDR3 is built from 14 residues. DNA for the CDR3: TGCAGTGCGCATCAGGGGGCAGGTCTATCGGAGGCTTTCTTT. Translated, it gives CSAHQGAGLSEAFF.

This clonotype was found a few times. The rearrangement joins TRBV10-3 to TRBJ2-3, with TRBD2 matching over 12 bases. Germline assignment: CDR1 ENHRY and CDR2 SYGVKD. The CDR3 contains 14 residues. With V trimmed by 4 bases and J by 6 bases, 2 bases remained unmatched. The CDR3 spells CAISGTSGADTQYF. In DNA form, the CDR3 reads TGTGCCATCAGTGGGACTAGCGGGGCGGATACGCAGTATTTT.

The rearrangement links TRBV30 to TRBJ2-5, with unresolved D. This CDR3 comprises 13 residues. Germline assignment: CDR1 GTSNPN and CDR2 SVGIG (reference sequence). V was shortened by 3 bases and J by 1 base, with 9 bases between the two germline ends. CDR3 loop: CAWSPYSQETQYF. DNA of the CDR3: TGTGCCTGGAGCCCTTATAGCCAAGAGACCCAGTACTTC.

This clonotype was recorded once. The chain couples TRBV24-1 to TRBJ2-3; D uncertain. The germline gives CDR1 KGHDR, CDR2 SFDVKD. V shed 2 bases and J shed 3 bases, with 8 bases lying between them. The CDR3 consists of 14 residues. The DNA of the CDR3 is TGTGCCACCAGTGATTACACCGGGACAGATACGCAGTATTTT. Translating it yields CATSDYTGTDTQYF.

This chain joins TRBV20-1 and TRBJ1-2, with a possible D match to TRBD1 (6 bases). The CDR3 covers 12 residues. V gave up 3 bases and J gave up 8 bases, with 13 bases separating them. Germline V CDR1 and CDR2: DFQATT, SNEGSKA (reference sequence). CDR3 protein: CSASRGAEGYTF. Written as DNA, the CDR3 is TGCAGTGCTAGTCGGGGGGCGGAAGGCTACACCTTC.

This clonotype was picked up many times. The V gene is TRBV7-2, the J gene TRBJ1-2; D remains ambiguous. Germline V gene sequence: CDR1 SGHTA, CDR2 FQGNSA. Trimming stripped 2 bases from V and 1 base from J, with 8 bases between. This CDR3 region has 14 residues. As DNA, the CDR3 is TGTGCCAGCAGCTTAAGTTCCCATAACTATGGCTACACCTTC. Encoded protein: CASSLSSHNYGYTF.

This rearrangement joins TRBV24-1 to TRBJ2-3; 16 bases are a match to TRBD2. CDR3 length equals 15 residues. The trim removed 10 bases at V and 6 bases at J, leaving 6 bases unmatched. Germline V gene sequence: CDR1 KGHDR, CDR2 SFDVKD. CDR3 in DNA: TGTGCCACGACCGGGACTAGCGGGAGGGCGGATACGCAGTATTTT. Translated, it gives CATTGTSGRADTQYF.

CDR3 sequence reads: CASSSAPYEQYF. In DNA, the CDR3 is TGTGCCAGCAGCTCAGCACCCTACGAGCAGTACTTC. This chain links TRBV7-9 with TRBJ2-7; D remains ambiguous. This CDR3 has 12 residues. Germline lookup yields CDR1 SEHNR and CDR2 FQNEAQ (reference sequence). V was cut by 4 bases and J by 2 bases, with 6 bases left in between.

This clonotype was observed at least ten times. This chain uses TRBV9 with TRBJ1-1; D perhaps matches TRBD1 (5 bases). The CDR3 has 14 residues. Germline-derived CDR1 and CDR2 are SGDLS and YYNGEE. The V end was cut by 2 bases, the J end by 11 bases, with 19 bases between. The CDR3, as DNA: TGTGCCAGCAGCGTCGGGGGGGGGTTCGTCGGGGCTTTCTTT. Protein product: CASSVGGGFVGAFF.